The clone carrying this T cell receptor (beta chain) was seen a few times. As yet, its antigen is unknown. This specimen comes from a study of beta chain features in type 1 diabetes. The authors reverse transcribed all of the isolated RNA, so sequencing captured expressed TCRB transcripts. Data came from immunoSEQ multiplex PCR; TCRdb stores just in-frame clones and leaves some out. Among approximately 40,000 clones listed, roughly 50% were seen once. Whole-study findings and limits: Comparison showed that naive, central memory and Treg TCRB repertoires appeared more similar among patients than among healthy donors. Sequencing used cDNA, and cells with high TCR expression could therefore be over-represented. PCR, the amplification step, might favor shorter templates, equally in patients and controls.

Germline V lookup: CDR1 MDHEN, CDR2 SYDVKM. The CDR3 is 17 residues long. V lost 7 bases to trimming and J lost 5 bases; unmatched junction nucleotides: 11. J is TRBJ2-1 and V is TRBV28; 13 positions agree with TRBD2. The sequence derives from a woman aged 25 to 39 in good health. Sequencing was done on a sample of stem cell memory CD4+ T cells from blood. The CDR3 DNA follows: TGTGCCAGCAACTCTTACCTAGGGACTAGCGGGGACAATGAGCAGTTCTTC. This sequence encodes CASNSYLGTSGDNEQFF.